The sequence of this TCR beta chain was determined in a study of cytomegalovirus exposure and HLA in healthy donors. CDR1 is SGDLS, CDR2 YYNGEE, per germline. Trimming shortened V by 0 bases and J by 1 base, and 7 bases separated the two germline ends. The CDR3 spans 14 residues. This PCR relied on a set of 60 Vbeta primers and 13 Jbeta primers. Profiled with immunoSEQ multiplex PCR; TCRdb holds only in-frame clones, not every one. The sample includes roughly 130,000 clones, over 60% of them seen just once. To note about this clone: Its target is unknown.

Findings and limits, study-wide: There were some public TCRs occurring in many donors, but most TCR sequences were rare.

The receptor comes from a human donor in good health. The rearrangement uses TRBV9 and TRBJ2-5; possible D gene TRBD2, 5 bases. Material for sequencing was PBMCs. The CDR3 DNA reads as TGTGCCAGCAGCGTAGGAACTAGCCAAGAGACCCAGTACTTC. It encodes CASSVGTSQETQYF.